This paragraph reports one T cell receptor (beta chain). Antigen unknown. The sample is drawn from a study of identical twins. Template switching supplied a universal primer site; unique molecular identifiers were carried on the cDNA. TCRdb reprocessed the 5' RACE reads with MiXCR, giving one entry per CDR3 protein. In the table there are under 900,000 distinct CDR3 sequences, approximately 13% of which are singletons. General study findings and limits: Models underpredicted monozygotic twin sharing of out-of-frame TCR alpha. Rather than following the same donors, the conclusions depended on cross-sectional statistical analysis.

CDR3 length: 15 amino acids. The germline gives CDR1 MNHNS, CDR2 SASEGT. V gave up 8 bases and J gave up 3 bases; unmatched junction bases: 9. The same specimen was also included in a second study, on yellow fever vaccine responses in identical twins. Per that paper: Twins' T cell vaccine responses reportedly looked partly convergent, partly personalized.

This clonotype was obtained from a woman aged 18-29 years in good health. The rearrangement uses TRBV6-1 and TRBJ2-7; 11 bases align to TRBD2. The sample comprised PBMCs. CDR3 in DNA: TGTGCCAGCTCGAAGGGACTAGCGGTTGACTACGAGCAGTACTTC. Protein: CASSKGLAVDYEQYF.